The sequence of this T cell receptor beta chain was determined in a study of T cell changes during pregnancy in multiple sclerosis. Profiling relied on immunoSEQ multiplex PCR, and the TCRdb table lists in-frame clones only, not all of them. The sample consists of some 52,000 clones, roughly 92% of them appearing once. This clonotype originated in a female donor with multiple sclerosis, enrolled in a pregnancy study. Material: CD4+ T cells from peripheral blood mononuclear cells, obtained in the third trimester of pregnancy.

CDR3 region: CASSQDPYRGNYEQYF. CDR3 coding DNA: TGCGCCAGCAGCCAAGATCCGTACAGGGGAAACTACGAGCAGTACTTC. The chain uses TRBV4-3 and TRBJ2-7, with TRBD1 matching 7 bases. Germline V lookup: CDR1 LGHNA, CDR2 YSLEER. V gave up 0 bases and J gave up 3 bases; unmatched junction bases: 8. The CDR3 sequence is 16 residues long.